These 8 T cell receptor beta chains came from one sample sequenced in a study of T cell repertoires in cytomegalovirus infection. TCRdb reprocessed the reads with MiXCR, giving one entry per CDR3 protein. The table lists roughly 640,000 distinct CDR3 sequences, less than 25% of them singletons. The sample comprised CD8+ T cells from PBMCs. These receptors all stem from a human donor in good health (CMV status not recorded). Some clones in this sample may be carry-over from other donors' samples.

This clonotype was picked up many times. The chain links TRBV7-6 to TRBJ1-6; a possible D gene is TRBD1 (5 bases). CDR3 size: 19 residues. Deletions cut 2 bases from V and 5 bases from J, with 22 bases between. CDR1 and CDR2 from the germline V gene are SGHVS and FNYEAQ. CDR3 coding DNA: TGTGCCAGCAGCTTAAAGGCCTCCCTAAGGGGAATTGATAATTCACCCCTCCACTTT. Translated: CASSLKASLRGIDNSPLHF.

CDR3 sequence: CASSQLGYTEAFF. The CDR3, as DNA: TGTGCCAGCAGCCAACTGGGTTACACTGAAGCTTTCTTT. The chain links TRBV14 to TRBJ1-1; D call uncertain. CDR1 and CDR2 (germline): SGHDN, FVKESK. The CDR3 loop spans 13 amino acids. Trimming pared 2 bases from V and 3 bases from J, leaving 7 bases between.

The chain couples TRBV16 to TRBJ2-7; weak D call: TRBD2 (5 bases). Germline values: CDR1 KGHSY, CDR2 FQNENV. This CDR3 comprises 12 residues. The CDR3 DNA reads as TGTGCCAGCAGCCAATCGGAGGACGGATTATTCGTC. Residues: CASSQSEDGLFV.

V is TRBV7-9 and J is TRBJ2-7; D is undetermined. CDR1 is SEHNR, CDR2 FQNEAQ, per germline (reference sequence). V was shortened by 0 bases and J by 7 bases, with 7 bases between the two germline ends. The CDR3 has 12 amino acids. CDR3 bases: TGTGCCAGCAGCTTAGCGTTGGGTGAGCAGTACGTC. Its translation: CASSLALGEQYV.

This clonotype has a count of ten or more. The V and J genes are TRBV7-3 and TRBJ2-2; D not certain. The V and J ends lost 5 bases and 1 base respectively, with 8 bases between them. The CDR3 is 14 amino acids. CDR1 and CDR2 (germline): SGHTA, FQGTGA. This CDR3 is CASSTRQNTGELFF. CDR3 sequence (DNA): TGTGCCAGCAGCACCAGACAGAACACCGGGGAGCTGTTTTTT.

This chain connects TRBV29-1 to TRBJ1-2; D call uncertain. V was shortened by 3 bases and J by 3 bases, with 2 bases between the two germline ends. The CDR3 runs 10 residues. Germline lookup yields CDR1 SQVTM and CDR2 ANQGSEA. CDR3 amino acids: CSVDDYGYTF. DNA of the CDR3: TGCAGCGTTGACGACTATGGCTACACCTTC.

This chain uses TRBV4-1 with TRBJ2-2; D is possibly TRBD2 (6 bases). CDR1 and CDR2 from the germline V gene are MGHRA and YSYEKL. The CDR3 runs 13 residues. The V and J ends lost 4 bases and 5 bases respectively, with 8 bases between them. The DNA of the CDR3 is TGCGCCAGCAGCCCCCGGGAGACCGGGGAGCTGTTTTTT. It codes for CASSPRETGELFF.

The V and J genes are TRBV28 and TRBJ2-7, with D maybe TRBD1 (5 bases). Germline assignment: CDR1 MDHEN and CDR2 SYDVKM. The V and J ends lost 8 bases and 0 bases respectively, with 17 bases between them. The CDR3 is made up of 15 amino acids. The CDR3 is CASGSARQISYEQYV. The DNA of the CDR3 is TGTGCCAGCGGGTCCGCCAGACAGATCTCCTACGAGCAGTACGTC.